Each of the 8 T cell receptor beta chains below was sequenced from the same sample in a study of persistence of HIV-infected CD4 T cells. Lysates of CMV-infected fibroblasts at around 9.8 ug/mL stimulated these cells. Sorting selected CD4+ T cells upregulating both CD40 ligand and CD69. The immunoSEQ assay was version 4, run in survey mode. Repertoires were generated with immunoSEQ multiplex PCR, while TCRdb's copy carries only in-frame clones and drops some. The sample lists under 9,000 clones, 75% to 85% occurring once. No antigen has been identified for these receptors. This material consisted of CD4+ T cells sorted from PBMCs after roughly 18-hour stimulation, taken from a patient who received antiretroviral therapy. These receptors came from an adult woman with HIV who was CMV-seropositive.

The DNA of the CDR3 is TGTGCCAGCAGCCAAGGTTTAGGCGCAGGCTACACCTTC. Amino acids: CASSQGLGAGYTF. The genes are TRBV3-1 (or the pseudogene TRBV3-2) and TRBJ1-2; D is uncertain. Trimming cost V 1 base and J 8 bases, with 11 bases left between them. In germline, CDR1 is LGHDT, CDR2 YNNKEL (reference sequence). The CDR3 consists of 13 residues.

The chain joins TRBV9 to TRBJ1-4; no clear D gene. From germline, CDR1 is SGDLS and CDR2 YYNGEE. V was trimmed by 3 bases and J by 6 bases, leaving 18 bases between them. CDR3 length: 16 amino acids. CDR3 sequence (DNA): TGTGCCAGCAGCGGACGATCCGGGCCCAAAGATGAAAAACTGTTTTTT. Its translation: CASSGRSGPKDEKLFF. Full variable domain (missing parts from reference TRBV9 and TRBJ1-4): DSGVTQTPKHLITATGQRVTLRCSPRSGDLSVYWYQQSLDQGLQFLIQYYNGEERAKGNILERFSAQQFPDLHSELNLSSLELGDSALYFCASSGRSGPKDEKLFFGSGTQLSVL.

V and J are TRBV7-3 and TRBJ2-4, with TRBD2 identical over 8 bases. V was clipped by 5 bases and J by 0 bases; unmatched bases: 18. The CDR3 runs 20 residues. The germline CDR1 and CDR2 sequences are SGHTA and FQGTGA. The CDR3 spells CASSPYTLQLAELAKNIQYF. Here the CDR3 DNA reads TGTGCCAGCAGCCCTTATACGCTGCAACTAGCGGAATTAGCCAAAAACATTCAGTACTTC.

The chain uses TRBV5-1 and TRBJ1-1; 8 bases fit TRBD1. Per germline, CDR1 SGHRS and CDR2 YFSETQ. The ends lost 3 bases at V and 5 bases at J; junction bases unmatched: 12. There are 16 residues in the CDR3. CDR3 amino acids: CASSSLAGGAGTEAFF. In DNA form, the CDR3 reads TGCGCCAGCAGCTCCTTAGCAGGGGGCGCGGGAACTGAAGCTTTCTTT. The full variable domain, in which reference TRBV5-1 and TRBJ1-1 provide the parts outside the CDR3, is KAGVTQTPRYLIKTRGQQVTLSCSPISGHRSVSWYQQTPGQGLQFLFEYFSETQRNKGNFPGRFSGRQFSNSRSEMNVSTLELGDSALYLCASSSLAGGAGTEAFFGQGTRLTVV.

The CDR3 DNA is TGTGCCAGCAGCCAAGACAGGCTCCAGCAGTACTTC. It translates to CASSQDRLQQYF. The V and J genes are TRBV14 and TRBJ2-7; D uncertain. Germline V CDR1 and CDR2: SGHDN, FVKESK. Trimming removed 0 bases from V and 8 bases from J, with 8 bases in between. The CDR3 has 12 amino acids.

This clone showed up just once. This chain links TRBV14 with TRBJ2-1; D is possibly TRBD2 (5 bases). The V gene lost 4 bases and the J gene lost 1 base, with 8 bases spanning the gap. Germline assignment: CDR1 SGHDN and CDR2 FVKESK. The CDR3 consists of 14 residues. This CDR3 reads CASSLLGSYNEQFF. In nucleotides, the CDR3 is TGTGCCAGCAGCCTACTAGGGTCCTACAATGAGCAGTTCTTC.

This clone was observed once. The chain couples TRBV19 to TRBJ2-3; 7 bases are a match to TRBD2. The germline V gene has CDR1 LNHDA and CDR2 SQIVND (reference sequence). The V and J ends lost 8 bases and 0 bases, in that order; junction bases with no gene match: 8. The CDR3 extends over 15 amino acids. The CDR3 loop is CASLREARSTDTQYF. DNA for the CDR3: TGTGCCAGTTTACGGGAGGCCCGTAGCACAGATACGCAGTATTTT.

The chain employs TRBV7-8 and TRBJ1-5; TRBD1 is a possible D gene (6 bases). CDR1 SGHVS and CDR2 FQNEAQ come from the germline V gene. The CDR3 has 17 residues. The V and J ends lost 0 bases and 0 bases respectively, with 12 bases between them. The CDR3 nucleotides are TGTGCCAGCAGCTTAGCGGCAGGGGTCTATAGCAATCAGCCCCAGCATTTT. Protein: CASSLAAGVYSNQPQHF.